This T cell receptor (beta chain) appears in the sequencing data of a study of T cells in Graves' hyperthyroidism and ophthalmopathy. Study conclusions and caveats: Ophthalmopathy and stable hyperthyroidism were told apart by a 13 V-J model. Onset of ophthalmopathy came a median 6.5 months after the model predicted it. Researchers found most expanded thyroid clonotypes above 0.001 in blood as well.

PBMCs were collected from an approximately 10 ml volume of fresh peripheral blood. The CDR3 totals 13 residues. From germline, CDR1 is MDHEN and CDR2 SYDVKM. V lost 5 bases to trimming and J lost 7 bases; unmatched junction nucleotides: 6. This clonotype has just one count. The antigen is not known. Researchers took RNA transcripts and amplified the TCR beta CDR3 regions from them. First-round RT-PCR with HTBI primers amplified the TCR CDR3 region. TCRdb re-derived calls from the multiplex PCR reads in MiXCR, one entry per CDR3 protein. Among some 700,000 distinct CDR3 sequences, 17% were seen once, and the ten largest hold 15% to 18%.

The sample consisted of blood. The V gene is TRBV28, the J gene TRBJ2-7; TRBD2 agrees at 9 bases. The receptor was isolated from a middle-aged man with Graves' hyperthyroidism. The CDR3 bases are TGTGCCAGCAGTCCTGCTCTAGCGGGGGAGCAGTACTTC. This translates into CASSPALAGEQYF.